This T cell receptor (beta chain) is drawn from a study of cytomegalovirus exposure and HLA in healthy donors. In the study overall: The same platform was used for the 130 or so validation repertoires and the approximately 670 first-cohort repertoires, a later analysis reported.

Donors came from a validation cohort of approximately 110 subjects, distinct from the first 666-subject cohort. Germline values: CDR1 MNHNS, CDR2 SASEGT. The CDR3 covers 15 residues. V gave up 2 bases and J gave up 1 base, with 9 bases separating them. TCRdb keeps only in-frame clones here, not all; method: immunoSEQ multiplex PCR. The profile shows roughly 330,000 clones, roughly 87% of them singletons. Concerning this clone itself: The antigen remains undetermined.

Study outcomes and limitations: A list of about 180 TCR beta chains associated with cytomegalovirus was given.

The sequencing input was PBMCs. The genes are TRBV6-1 and TRBJ1-5; no definite D call. This TCR came from a young woman in good health and CMV-seropositive. CDR3 bases: TGTGCCAGCAGTGAATGGGGTAACAGCAATCAGCCCCAGCATTTT. Protein product: CASSEWGNSNQPQHF.